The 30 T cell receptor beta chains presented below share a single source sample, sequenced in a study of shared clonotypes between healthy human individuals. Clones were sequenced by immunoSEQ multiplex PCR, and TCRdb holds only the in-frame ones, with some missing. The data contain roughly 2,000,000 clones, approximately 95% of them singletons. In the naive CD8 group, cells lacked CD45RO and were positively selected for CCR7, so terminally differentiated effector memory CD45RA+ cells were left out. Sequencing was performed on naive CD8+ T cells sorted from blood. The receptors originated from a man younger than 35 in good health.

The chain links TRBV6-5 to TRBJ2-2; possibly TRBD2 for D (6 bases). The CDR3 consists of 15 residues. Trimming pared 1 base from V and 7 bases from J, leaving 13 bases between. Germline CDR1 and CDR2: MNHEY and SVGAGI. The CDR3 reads CASSYLLAVGGELFF. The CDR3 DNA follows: TGTGCCAGCAGTTACTTACTAGCTGTTGGCGGGGAGCTGTTTTTT.

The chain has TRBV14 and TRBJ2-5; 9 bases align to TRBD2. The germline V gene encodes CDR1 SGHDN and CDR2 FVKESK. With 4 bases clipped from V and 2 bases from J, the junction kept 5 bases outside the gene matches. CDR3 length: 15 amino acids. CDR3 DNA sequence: TGTGCCAGCAGCCTGCGGGGGGGCTTACAAGAGACCCAGTACTTC. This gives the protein CASSLRGGLQETQYF. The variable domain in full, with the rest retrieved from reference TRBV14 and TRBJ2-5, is EAGVTQFPSHSVIEKGQTVTLRCDPISGHDNLYWYRRVMGKEIKFLLHFVKESKQDESGMPNNRFLAERTGGTYSTLKVQPAELEDSGVYFCASSLRGGLQETQYFGPGTRLLVL.

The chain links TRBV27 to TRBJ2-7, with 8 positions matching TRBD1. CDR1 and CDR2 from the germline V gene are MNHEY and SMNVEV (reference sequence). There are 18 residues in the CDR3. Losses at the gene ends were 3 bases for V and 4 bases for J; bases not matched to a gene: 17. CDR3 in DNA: TGTGCCAGCAGTTTCTCCGGGACAGGCCTCGAGCGAGGGTACGAGCAGTACTTC. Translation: CASSFSGTGLERGYEQYF.

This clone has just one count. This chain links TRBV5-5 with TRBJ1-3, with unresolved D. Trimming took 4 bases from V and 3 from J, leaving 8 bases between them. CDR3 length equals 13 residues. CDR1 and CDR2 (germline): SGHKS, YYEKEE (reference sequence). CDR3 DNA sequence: TGTGCCAGCAGCCGGACTGATGGAAACACCATATATTTT. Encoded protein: CASSRTDGNTIYF. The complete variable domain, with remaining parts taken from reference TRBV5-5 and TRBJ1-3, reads DAGVTQSPTHLIKTRGQQVTLRCSPISGHKSVSWYQQVLGQGPQFIFQYYEKEERGRGNFPDRFSARQFPNYSSELNVNALLLGDSALYLCASSRTDGNTIYFGEGSWLTVV.

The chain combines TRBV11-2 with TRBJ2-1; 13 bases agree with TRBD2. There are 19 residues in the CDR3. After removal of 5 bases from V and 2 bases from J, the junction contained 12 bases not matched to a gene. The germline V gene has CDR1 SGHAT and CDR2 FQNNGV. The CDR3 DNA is TGTGCCAGCAGCCCAAGACGGACTAGCGGGAGTAGCGCCTACAATGAGCAGTTCTTC. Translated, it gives CASSPRRTSGSSAYNEQFF.

The CDR3 DNA reads as TGTGCCAGCAGCCCCGGGGAGGGGGAGCAGTACTTC. Protein: CASSPGEGEQYF. The rearrangement links TRBV11-2 to TRBJ2-7; 7 positions match TRBD2. CDR3 size: 12 residues. Losses at the gene ends were 5 bases for V and 7 bases for J; bases not matched to a gene: 5. Germline V CDR1 and CDR2: SGHAT, FQNNGV.

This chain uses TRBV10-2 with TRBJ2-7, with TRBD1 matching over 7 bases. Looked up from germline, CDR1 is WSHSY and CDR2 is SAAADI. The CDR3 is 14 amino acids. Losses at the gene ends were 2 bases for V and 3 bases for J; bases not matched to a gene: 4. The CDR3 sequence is CASSEDRVFYEQYF. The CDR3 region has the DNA TGCGCCAGCAGTGAGGACAGGGTATTCTACGAGCAGTACTTC.

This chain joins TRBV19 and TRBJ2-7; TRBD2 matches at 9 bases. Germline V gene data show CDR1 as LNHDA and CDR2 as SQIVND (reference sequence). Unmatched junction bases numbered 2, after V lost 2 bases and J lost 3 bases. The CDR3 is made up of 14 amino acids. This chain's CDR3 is CASSITSGHYEQYF. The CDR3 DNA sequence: TGTGCCAGTAGTATAACTAGCGGGCACTACGAGCAGTACTTC.

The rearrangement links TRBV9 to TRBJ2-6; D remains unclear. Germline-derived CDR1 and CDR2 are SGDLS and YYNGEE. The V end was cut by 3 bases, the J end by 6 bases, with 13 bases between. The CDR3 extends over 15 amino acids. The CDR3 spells CASSEVGGEANVLTF. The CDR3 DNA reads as TGTGCCAGCAGCGAAGTGGGTGGAGAGGCCAACGTCCTGACTTTC.

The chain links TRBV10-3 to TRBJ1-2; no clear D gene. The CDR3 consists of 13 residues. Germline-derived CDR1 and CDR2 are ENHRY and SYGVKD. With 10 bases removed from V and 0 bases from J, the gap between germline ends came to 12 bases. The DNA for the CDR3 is TGTGCCACCGACAAGGACGCTAACTATGGCTACACCTTC. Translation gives CATDKDANYGYTF.

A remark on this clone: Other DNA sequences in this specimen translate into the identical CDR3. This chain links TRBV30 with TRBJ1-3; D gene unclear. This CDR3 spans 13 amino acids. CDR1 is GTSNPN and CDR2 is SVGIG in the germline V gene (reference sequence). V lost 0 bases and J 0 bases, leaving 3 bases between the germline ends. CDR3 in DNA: TGTGCCTGGAGTGTTAGCTCTGGAAACACCATATATTTT. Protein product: CAWSVSSGNTIYF.

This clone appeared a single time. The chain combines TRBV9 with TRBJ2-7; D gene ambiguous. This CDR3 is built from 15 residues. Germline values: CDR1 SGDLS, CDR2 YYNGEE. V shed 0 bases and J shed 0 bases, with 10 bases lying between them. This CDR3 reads CASSVGAMSSYEQYF. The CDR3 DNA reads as TGTGCCAGCAGCGTAGGGGCTATGAGCTCCTACGAGCAGTACTTC.

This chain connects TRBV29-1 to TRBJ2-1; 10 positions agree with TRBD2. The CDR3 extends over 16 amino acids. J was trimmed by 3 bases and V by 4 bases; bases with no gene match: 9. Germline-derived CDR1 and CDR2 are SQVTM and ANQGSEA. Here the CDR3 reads CSVVLAGVTLYNEQFF. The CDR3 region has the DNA TGCAGCGTTGTTCTAGCGGGAGTGACCCTCTACAATGAGCAGTTCTTC.

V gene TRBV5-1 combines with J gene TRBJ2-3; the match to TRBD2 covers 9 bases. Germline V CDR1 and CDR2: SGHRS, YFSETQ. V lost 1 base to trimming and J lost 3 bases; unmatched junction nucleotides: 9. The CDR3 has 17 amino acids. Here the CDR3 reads CASSLLIAGVVTDTQYF. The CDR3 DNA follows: TGCGCCAGCAGCTTGTTAATAGCGGGAGTCGTTACAGATACGCAGTATTTT.

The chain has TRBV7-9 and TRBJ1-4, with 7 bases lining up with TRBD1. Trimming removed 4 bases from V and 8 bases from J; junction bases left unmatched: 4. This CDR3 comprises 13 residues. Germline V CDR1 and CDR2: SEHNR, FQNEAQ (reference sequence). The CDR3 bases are TGTGCCAGCAGCTCGACACAGGGGGAAAAACTGTTTTTT. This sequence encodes CASSSTQGEKLFF.

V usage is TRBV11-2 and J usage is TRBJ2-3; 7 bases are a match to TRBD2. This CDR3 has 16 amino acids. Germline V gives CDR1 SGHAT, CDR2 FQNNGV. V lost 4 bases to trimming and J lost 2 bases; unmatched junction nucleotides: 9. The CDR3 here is CASSSHGLGITDTQYF. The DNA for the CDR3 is TGTGCCAGCAGCTCCCACGGACTAGGGATCACAGATACGCAGTATTTT. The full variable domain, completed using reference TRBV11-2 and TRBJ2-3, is EAGVAQSPRYKIIEKRQSVAFWCNPISGHATLYWYQQILGQGPKLLIQFQNNGVVDDSQLPKDRFSAERLKGVDSTLKIQPAKLEDSAVYLCASSSHGLGITDTQYFGPGTRLTVL.

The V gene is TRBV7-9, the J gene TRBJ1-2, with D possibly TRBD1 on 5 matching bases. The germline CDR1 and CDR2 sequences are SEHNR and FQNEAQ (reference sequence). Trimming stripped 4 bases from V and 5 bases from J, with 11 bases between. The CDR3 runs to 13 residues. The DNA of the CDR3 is TGTGCCAGCAGCTACCTCCGGGGGTATGGCTACACCTTC. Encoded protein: CASSYLRGYGYTF.

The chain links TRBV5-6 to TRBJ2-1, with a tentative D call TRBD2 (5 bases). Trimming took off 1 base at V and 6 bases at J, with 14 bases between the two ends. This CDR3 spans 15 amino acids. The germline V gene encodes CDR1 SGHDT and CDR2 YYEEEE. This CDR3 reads CASSLWGDRPNEQFF. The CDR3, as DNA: TGTGCCAGCAGCTTGTGGGGAGACCGACCCAATGAGCAGTTCTTC.

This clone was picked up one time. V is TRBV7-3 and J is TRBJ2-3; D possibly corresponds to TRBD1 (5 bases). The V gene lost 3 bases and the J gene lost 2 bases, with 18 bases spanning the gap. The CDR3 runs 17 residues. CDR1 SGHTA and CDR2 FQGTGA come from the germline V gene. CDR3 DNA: TGTGCCAGCAGCTTTTCGCCTGTGTTGGGGCCCACAGATACGCAGTATTTT. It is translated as CASSFSPVLGPTDTQYF.

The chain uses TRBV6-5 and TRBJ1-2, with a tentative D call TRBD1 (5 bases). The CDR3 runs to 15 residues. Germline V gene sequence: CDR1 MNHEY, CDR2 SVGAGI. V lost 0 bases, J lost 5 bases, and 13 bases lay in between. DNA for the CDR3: TGTGCCAGCAGTTACTCGGGGGTGGCCCTTTATGGCTACACCTTC. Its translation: CASSYSGVALYGYTF.

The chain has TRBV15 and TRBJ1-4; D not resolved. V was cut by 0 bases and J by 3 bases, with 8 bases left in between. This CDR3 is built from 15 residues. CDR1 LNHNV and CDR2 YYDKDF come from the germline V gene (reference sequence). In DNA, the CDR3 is TGTGCCACCAGCAGAGAGCGGATGGCTAATGAAAAACTGTTTTTT. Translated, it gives CATSRERMANEKLFF.

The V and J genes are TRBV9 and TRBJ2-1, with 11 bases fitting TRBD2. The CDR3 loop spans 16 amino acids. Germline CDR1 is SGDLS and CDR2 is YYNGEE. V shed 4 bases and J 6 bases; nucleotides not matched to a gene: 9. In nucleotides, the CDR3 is TGTGCCAGCAGCTCCCGGACTAGCGGGCTACTCAATGAGCAGTTCTTC. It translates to CASSSRTSGLLNEQFF.

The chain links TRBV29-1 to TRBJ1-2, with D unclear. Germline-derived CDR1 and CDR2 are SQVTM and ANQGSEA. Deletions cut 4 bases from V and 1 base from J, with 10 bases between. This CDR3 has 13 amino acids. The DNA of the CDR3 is TGCAGCGTTGGAGACCGGGTTAACTATGGCTACACCTTC. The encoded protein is CSVGDRVNYGYTF.

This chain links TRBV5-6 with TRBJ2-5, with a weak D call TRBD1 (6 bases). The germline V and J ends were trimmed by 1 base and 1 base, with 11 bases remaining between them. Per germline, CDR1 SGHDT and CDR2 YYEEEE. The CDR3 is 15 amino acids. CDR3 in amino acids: CASSLYRETQETQYF. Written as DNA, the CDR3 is TGTGCCAGCAGCTTGTACAGGGAAACCCAAGAGACCCAGTACTTC.

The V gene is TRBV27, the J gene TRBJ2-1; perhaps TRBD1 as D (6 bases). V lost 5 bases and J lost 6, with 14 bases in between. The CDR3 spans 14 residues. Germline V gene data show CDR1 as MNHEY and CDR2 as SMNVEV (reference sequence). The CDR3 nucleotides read TGTGCCAGCAGTGACTCGCAGGGGATCAATGAGCAGTTCTTC. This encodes CASSDSQGINEQFF.

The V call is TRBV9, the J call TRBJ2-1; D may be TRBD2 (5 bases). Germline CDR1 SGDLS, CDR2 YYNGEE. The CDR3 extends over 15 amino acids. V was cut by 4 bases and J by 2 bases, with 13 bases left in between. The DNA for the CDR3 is TGTGCCAGCAGCCCGGGATTCCTAACCTACAATGAGCAGTTCTTC. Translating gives CASSPGFLTYNEQFF.

CDR3 coding DNA: TGTGCCAGTAGTATATTGGTCCAAAACCTAAACACCGGGGAGCTGTTTTTT. Translated, it gives CASSILVQNLNTGELFF. This chain links TRBV19 with TRBJ2-2; no reliable D call. V was trimmed by 2 bases and J by 2 bases, leaving 15 bases between them. The CDR3 runs 17 residues. Germline CDR1 reads LNHDA; CDR2 reads SQIVND (reference sequence).

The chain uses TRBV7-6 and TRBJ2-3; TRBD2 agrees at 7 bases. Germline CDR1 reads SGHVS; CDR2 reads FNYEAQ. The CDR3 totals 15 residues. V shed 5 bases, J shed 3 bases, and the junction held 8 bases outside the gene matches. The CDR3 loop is CASSPSGAPTDTQYF. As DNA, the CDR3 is TGTGCCAGCAGCCCGAGCGGGGCTCCTACAGATACGCAGTATTTT.

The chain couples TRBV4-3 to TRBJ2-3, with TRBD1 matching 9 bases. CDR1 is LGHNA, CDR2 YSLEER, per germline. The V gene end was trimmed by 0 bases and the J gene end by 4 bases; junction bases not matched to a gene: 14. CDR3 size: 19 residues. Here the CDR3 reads CASSQEEGTGSIEADTQYF. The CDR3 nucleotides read TGCGCCAGCAGCCAAGAAGAGGGGACAGGGTCAATAGAGGCAGATACGCAGTATTTT.

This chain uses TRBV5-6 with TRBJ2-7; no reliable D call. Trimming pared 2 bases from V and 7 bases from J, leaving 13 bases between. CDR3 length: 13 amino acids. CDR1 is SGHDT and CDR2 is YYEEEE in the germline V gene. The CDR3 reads CASSLGSLGEQYF. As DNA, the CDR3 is TGTGCCAGCAGCTTAGGATCTCTCGGGGAGCAGTACTTC.